One sample yielded the 22 T cell receptor beta chains listed below, sequenced in a study of neoadjuvant anti-PD-1 for oral cavity cancer. Assay used: immunoSEQ multiplex PCR; TCRdb lists only in-frame clones, some missing. In the table there are under 15,000 clones, around two thirds of which are singletons. This material consisted of PBMCs, taken before nivolumab (anti-PD-1) treatment. The origin of the receptors is a person aged 35 to 85 with oral cavity squamous cell carcinoma.

This chain connects TRBV6-1 to TRBJ2-6, with D perhaps matching TRBD1 (5 bases). CDR3 length equals 14 residues. The germline gives CDR1 MNHNS, CDR2 SASEGT. V lost 6 bases and J 3 bases, leaving 9 bases between the germline ends. The CDR3 DNA is TGTGCCAGCAGGGGGCAGGTTGGGGCCAACGTCCTGACTTTC. It encodes CASRGQVGANVLTF.

This chain connects TRBV9 to TRBJ1-2; 7 bases match TRBD1. The CDR3 length is 15 residues. V trimming: 0 bases; J trimming: 0 bases; junction bases outside the gene matches: 2. Germline CDR1 is SGDLS and CDR2 is YYNGEE. CDR3 sequence: CASSVGGQTNYGYTF. CDR3 coding DNA: TGTGCCAGCAGCGTAGGGGGACAGACTAACTATGGCTACACCTTC. Supplemented by reference TRBV9 and TRBJ1-2, the full variable domain reads DSGVTQTPKHLITATGQRVTLRCSPRSGDLSVYWYQQSLDQGLQFLIQYYNGEERAKGNILERFSAQQFPDLHSELNLSSLELGDSALYFCASSVGGQTNYGYTFGSGTRLTVV.

This chain uses TRBV6-1 with TRBJ1-3; a possible D gene is TRBD1 (5 bases). This CDR3 contains 15 residues. V was pared by 7 bases and J by 0 bases, with 13 bases between. CDR1 MNHNS and CDR2 SASEGT come from the germline V gene. The DNA for the CDR3 is TGTGCCAGCATGCGGCAGGGTAACTCTGGAAACACCATATATTTT. Encoded protein: CASMRQGNSGNTIYF.

The gene calls are TRBV20-1 and TRBJ1-3; no clear D. Between the trimmed V and J ends, which lost 2 bases and 6 bases, there was a span of 5 bases. CDR1 and CDR2 from the germline V gene are DFQATT and SNEGSKA (reference sequence). This CDR3 comprises 11 residues. CDR3 nucleotide sequence: TGCAGTGCTAGAACACTAAACACCATATATTTT. Encoded protein: CSARTLNTIYF.

This clone has only a few counts. This rearrangement joins TRBV30 to TRBJ1-1; unclear D gene. The V gene lost 6 bases and the J gene lost 1 base, with 9 bases spanning the gap. The CDR3 has 12 amino acids. CDR1 is GTSNPN and CDR2 is SVGIG in the germline V gene (reference sequence). CDR3 bases: TGTGCCTGTCGATTGGGGAACACTGAAGCTTTCTTT. The encoded protein is CACRLGNTEAFF.

This chain connects TRBV14 to TRBJ1-1, with 8 positions matching TRBD1. CDR1 and CDR2 from the germline V gene are SGHDN and FVKESK. The CDR3 loop spans 15 amino acids. V trimming: 5 bases; J trimming: 6 bases; junction bases outside the gene matches: 11. The DNA of the CDR3 is TGTGCCAGCAGCGCCTCAGGGGGCGCGGAGGCTGAAGCTTTCTTT. Protein product: CASSASGGAEAEAFF.

The chain employs TRBV14 and TRBJ1-2, with TRBD1 matching 9 bases. Germline CDR1 is SGHDN and CDR2 is FVKESK. The CDR3 extends over 14 amino acids. J was trimmed by 8 bases and V by 2 bases; bases with no gene match: 6. The CDR3 DNA is TGTGCCAGCAGCCAATACGGGACAGGGTCCGGCTACACCTTC. This translates into CASSQYGTGSGYTF.

The chain recombines TRBV11-2 with TRBJ1-5; TRBD1 matches at 9 bases. Germline V gives CDR1 SGHAT, CDR2 FQNNGV. Losses at the gene ends were 6 bases for V and 6 bases for J; bases not matched to a gene: 9. The CDR3 is 15 amino acids. This CDR3 is CASSQGTGSTQPQHF. CDR3 in DNA: TGTGCCAGCAGTCAAGGGACAGGGAGTACTCAGCCCCAGCATTTT.

The gene calls are TRBV30 and TRBJ1-1, with TRBD1 matching over 9 bases. The length of the CDR3 is 15 residues. The V and J ends lost 1 base and 1 base, in that order; junction bases with no gene match: 4. The germline gives CDR1 GTSNPN, CDR2 SVGIG (reference sequence). CDR3 sequence (DNA): TGTGCCTGGAGTGCGGACAGGGGTCGGAACACTGAAGCTTTCTTT. Translation: CAWSADRGRNTEAFF.

J is TRBJ1-1 and V is TRBV6-6; 7 nucleotides agree with TRBD1. CDR3 length: 15 amino acids. Germline V gene data show CDR1 as MNHNY and CDR2 as SVGAGI (reference sequence). V lost 6 bases and J lost 0; bases outside the gene matches: 7. CDR3 protein: CASRGQVWLNTEAFF. CDR3 DNA: TGTGCCAGCAGAGGACAGGTTTGGCTGAACACTGAAGCTTTCTTT.

The CDR3 coding sequence is TGTGCCAGTAGTTCCGGACAGGGTGCAGATACGCAGTATTTT. Residues: CASSSGQGADTQYF. The chain recombines TRBV19 with TRBJ2-3; TRBD1 agrees at 8 bases. Germline V gives CDR1 LNHDA, CDR2 SQIVND (reference sequence). The V and J ends lost 5 bases and 4 bases, in that order; junction bases with no gene match: 5. CDR3 length equals 14 residues.

The chain carries TRBV7-2 and TRBJ2-3; 9 nucleotides line up with TRBD2. V shed 3 bases and J 3 bases; nucleotides not matched to a gene: 4. The CDR3 has 15 residues. CDR1 is SGHTA, CDR2 FQGNSA, per germline. CDR3 sequence reads: CASSFSGLATDTQYF. CDR3 nucleotides: TGTGCCAGCAGCTTCTCGGGACTAGCTACAGATACGCAGTATTTT.

Turning to this clone: Other DNA sequences of this sample code for an identical CDR3. This chain links TRBV4-1 with TRBJ2-7; 7 bases map to TRBD2. V trimming: 4 bases; J trimming: 0 bases; junction bases outside the gene matches: 12. Germline V gene lookup returns CDR1 MGHRA and CDR2 YSYEKL. The CDR3 has 17 amino acids. CDR3 amino acids: CASSLALSGQHSYEQYF. The CDR3 coding sequence is TGCGCCAGCAGCCTAGCGCTTAGCGGGCAACACTCCTACGAGCAGTACTTC.

V is TRBV11-2 and J is TRBJ2-5, with TRBD2 matching 13 bases. Trimming removed 0 bases from V and 5 bases from J; junction bases left unmatched: 12. The V gene's germline CDR1 is SGHAT and CDR2 FQNNGV. The CDR3 spans 19 residues. The CDR3 reads CASSLEGTSGASRGETQYF. The CDR3, as DNA: TGTGCCAGCAGCTTAGAGGGGACTAGCGGGGCCTCTCGGGGGGAGACCCAGTACTTC.

This sequence joins TRBV5-5 and TRBJ2-5; D is undetermined. V gave up 0 bases and J gave up 3 bases, with 9 bases separating them. Germline V gene lookup returns CDR1 SGHKS and CDR2 YYEKEE (reference sequence). This CDR3 is built from 14 residues. The CDR3 here is CASSLGHSKETQYF. CDR3 sequence (DNA): TGTGCCAGCAGCTTGGGACATTCCAAAGAGACCCAGTACTTC.

The CDR3 coding sequence is TGTGCCAGCAGCCCCGGGCACGAGACCCAGTACTTC. Its translation is CASSPGHETQYF. The V call is TRBV6-5, the J call TRBJ2-5; no clear D. The CDR3 consists of 12 residues. CDR1 is MNHEY, CDR2 SVGAGI, per germline. The V and J ends lost 6 bases and 5 bases respectively, with 10 bases between them.

This rearrangement joins TRBV7-9 to TRBJ2-7; the D gene is possibly TRBD1 (5 bases). This CDR3 contains 16 residues. With 4 bases removed from V and 2 bases from J, the gap between germline ends came to 18 bases. Germline values: CDR1 SEHNR, CDR2 FQNEAQ (reference sequence). CDR3 sequence reads: CASSSTGLEVTYEQYF. CDR3 nucleotides: TGTGCCAGCAGCTCCACAGGCCTGGAAGTTACCTACGAGCAGTACTTC.

The CDR3 here is CASSAHGDYNEQFF. The CDR3 region has the DNA TGTGCCAGCAGTGCACATGGGGATTACAATGAGCAGTTCTTC. The J gene is TRBJ2-1, the V gene TRBV6-1; no reliable D call. This CDR3 region has 14 residues. The germline V gene has CDR1 MNHNS and CDR2 SASEGT. The germline V and J ends were trimmed by 4 bases and 4 bases, with 11 bases remaining between them.

This chain uses TRBV25-1 with TRBJ1-5; D uncertain. CDR3 length equals 13 residues. Trimming took 4 bases from V and 4 from J, leaving 8 bases between them. Germline V gene lookup returns CDR1 MGHDK and CDR2 SYGVNS. The CDR3 DNA reads TGTGCCAGCAGTGGATTGGGGAATCAGCCCCAGCATTTT. Its translation: CASSGLGNQPQHF.

The rearrangement joins TRBV11-2 to TRBJ1-1; unclear D gene. With 2 bases removed from V and 2 bases from J, the gap between germline ends came to 15 bases. Germline assignment: CDR1 SGHAT and CDR2 FQNNGV. The CDR3 consists of 16 residues. DNA for the CDR3: TGTGCCAGCAGCTTACGCAGCTCATTCTTTAACACTGAAGCTTTCTTT. It encodes CASSLRSSFFNTEAFF.

The chain recombines TRBV19 with TRBJ2-7; 9 bases match TRBD1. CDR3 length: 14 amino acids. Germline V lookup: CDR1 LNHDA, CDR2 SQIVND (reference sequence). The ends lost 5 bases at V and 0 bases at J; junction bases unmatched: 2. The CDR3 sequence: CASSRDRASYEQYF. The CDR3 DNA reads TGTGCCAGTAGTCGGGACAGGGCCTCCTACGAGCAGTACTTC.

V is TRBV6-5 and J is TRBJ1-1; D gene ambiguous. Germline V gene sequence: CDR1 MNHEY, CDR2 SVGAGI. V lost 0 bases and J 8 bases, leaving 10 bases between the germline ends. CDR3 size: 13 residues. The CDR3 bases are TGTGCCAGCAGTTACTCCATCCGGGAGGAAGCTTTCTTT. Residues: CASSYSIREEAFF.